This passage covers 27 T cell receptor beta chains from one sample sequenced in a study of T cells after yellow fever vaccination (dated by TCRdb to 2018 to 2020). Library prep was done by 5' RACE. The listed sequencing device is Illumina NovaSeq 6000. TCRdb reran the public reads through fastp at Q25 and MiXCR, keeping productive beta chains. For every CDR3 protein sequence, its rows merge into one entry that carries the most common genes and DNA. Present in this sample are some 320,000 distinct CDR3 sequences, about 10% of which were seen just once. The top ten clones comprise about 3% of the sample. The meaning of the sample's treatment or condition label: live attenuated yellow fever vaccine strain. The material sequenced was CD4+ T cells sorted from PBMCs, taken 45 days after the yellow fever booster vaccination. Receptor source: a young man who received the YFV17D yellow fever vaccine.

The CDR3 here is CATSGALPNTGELFF. In DNA, the CDR3 is TGTGCCACCTCAGGGGCACTACCGAACACCGGGGAGCTGTTTTTT. The chain is built from TRBV6-5 and TRBJ2-2, with D possibly matching TRBD1 (6 bases). Trimming took off 10 bases at V and 0 bases at J, with 15 bases between the two ends. Germline CDR1 reads MNHEY; CDR2 reads SVGAGI. The CDR3 has 15 amino acids.

The gene calls are TRBV20-1 and TRBJ1-2, with unresolved D. The V end lost 6 bases, the J end lost 4 bases, and 15 bases lay between the germline ends. There are 13 residues in the CDR3. Per germline, CDR1 DFQATT and CDR2 SNEGSKA (reference sequence). CDR3 sequence (DNA): TGCAGTGCCACCTGGCCCGCCGGCTATGGCTACACCTTC. The encoded protein is CSATWPAGYGYTF.

This clonotype was seen only a few times. The J gene is TRBJ1-1, the V gene TRBV4-1, with TRBD1 matching 7 bases. Germline V gives CDR1 MGHRA, CDR2 YSYEKL. The V gene end was trimmed by 5 bases and the J gene end by 0 bases; junction bases not matched to a gene: 6. This CDR3 has 15 amino acids. CDR3: CASSSPRGMNTEAFF. The CDR3, as DNA: TGCGCCAGCAGCTCCCCCAGGGGGATGAACACTGAAGCTTTCTTT.

This clonotype was seen ten or more times. V gene TRBV5-1 combines with J gene TRBJ1-6; perhaps TRBD1 as D (5 bases). CDR3 length: 16 residues. The germline CDR1 and CDR2 sequences are SGHRS and YFSETQ. V was clipped by 1 base and J by 9 bases, with 17 bases between them. CDR3 region: CASSLNYAGPSSPLHF. In DNA form, the CDR3 reads TGCGCCAGCAGCTTGAATTACGCAGGGCCGAGTTCACCCCTCCACTTT.

This clonotype was found a few times. The rearrangement links TRBV20-1 to TRBJ2-6, with D possibly being TRBD1 or TRBD2 (5 bases each). Per germline, CDR1 DFQATT and CDR2 SNEGSKA (reference sequence). V lost 7 bases, J lost 2 bases, and 18 bases lay in between. The CDR3 sequence is 16 residues long. This CDR3 is CSVPAVVRAGANVLTF. The CDR3 DNA reads as TGCAGTGTCCCAGCGGTAGTCAGGGCTGGGGCCAACGTCCTGACTTTC.

This chain links TRBV6-4 with TRBJ2-1; D gene uncertain. Germline V lookup: CDR1 MRHNA, CDR2 SNTAGT. The CDR3 sequence is 13 residues long. The germline V and J ends were trimmed by 7 bases and 4 bases, with 11 bases remaining between them. CDR3 nucleotides: TGTGCCAGCATTGTCGCAACTTACAATGAGCAGTTCTTC. Translation: CASIVATYNEQFF.

The chain combines TRBV7-2 with TRBJ2-5; D may correspond to TRBD1 or TRBD2 (5 bases each). CDR3 length: 14 amino acids. V was pared by 5 bases and J by 1 base, with 11 bases between. Germline assignment: CDR1 SGHTA and CDR2 FQGNSA. The CDR3 sequence: CASSPGRPQETQYF. As DNA, the CDR3 is TGTGCCAGCAGCCCGGGGCGGCCCCAAGAGACCCAGTACTTC.

V is TRBV25-1 and J is TRBJ2-7; D is perhaps TRBD1 (6 bases). Germline V lookup: CDR1 MGHDK, CDR2 SYGVNS. The CDR3 has 15 amino acids. Trimming left V 4 bases short and J 7 bases short, with 20 bases between. The CDR3 region is CASSGYRVHSSEQYF. DNA of the CDR3: TGTGCCAGCAGTGGATACAGGGTACACTCCTCAGAGCAGTACTTC.

This clonotype appeared a few times. The gene calls are TRBV29-1 and TRBJ1-5, with TRBD1 identical over 11 bases. CDR3 length: 14 amino acids. V shed 6 bases and J 1 base; nucleotides not matched to a gene: 2. Germline V gives CDR1 SQVTM, CDR2 ANQGSEA. As DNA, the CDR3 is TGCAGCGTCGGGACAGGGGGAAGCAATCAGCCCCAGCATTTT. It specifies CSVGTGGSNQPQHF.

This clonotype was recorded many times. The chain links TRBV3-1 to TRBJ2-2; D is unresolved. The V gene's germline CDR1 is LGHDT and CDR2 YNNKEL (reference sequence). V was shortened by 1 base and J by 3 bases, with 12 bases between the two germline ends. CDR3 length: 16 amino acids. The CDR3: CASSQVIKRYTGELFF. CDR3 nucleotide sequence: TGTGCCAGCAGCCAAGTTATCAAGAGGTACACCGGGGAGCTGTTTTTT.

This clonotype was counted only a few times. In nucleotides, the CDR3 is TGCGCCAGCAGTGAGCCCGGCAGGGGTTCCTACGAGCAGTACGTC. Translated, it gives CASSEPGRGSYEQYV. The chain uses TRBV4-1 and TRBJ2-7; D may be TRBD1 (6 bases). V was shortened by 6 bases and J by 1 base, with 16 bases between the two germline ends. Per the germline V gene, CDR1 is MGHRA and CDR2 is YSYEKL. The CDR3 runs to 15 residues.

The V and J genes are TRBV24-1 and TRBJ2-5; 8 bases map to TRBD1. Per germline, CDR1 KGHDR and CDR2 SFDVKD. Trimming at V came to 6 bases and at J to 4 bases, leaving 6 bases not matched to a gene. The CDR3 totals 14 residues. The CDR3 nucleotides read TGTGCCACCAGTCCTAGGACAGGGCTAGAGACCCAGTACTTC. Translated: CATSPRTGLETQYF.

This chain joins TRBV5-1 and TRBJ2-3, with 8 bases aligning to TRBD2. V dropped 4 bases and J dropped 2; count of bases not matched to a gene: 6. This CDR3 has 15 amino acids. From germline, CDR1 is SGHRS and CDR2 YFSETQ. The CDR3 DNA is TGCGCCAGCAGCCCCCCAGCGGGAGACACAGATACGCAGTATTTT. Translating gives CASSPPAGDTDTQYF.

This clonotype turned up a few times. V and J are TRBV5-1 and TRBJ2-2; tentatively, D is TRBD1 (6 bases). Germline loops: CDR1 SGHRS, CDR2 YFSETQ. This CDR3 has 16 amino acids. Trimming left V 3 bases short and J 1 base short, with 13 bases between. Here the CDR3 DNA reads TGCGCCAGCAGCTCTTCCGGGACACTGAACACCGGGGAGCTGTTTTTT. Protein sequence: CASSSSGTLNTGELFF.

This rearrangement joins TRBV7-8 to TRBJ1-5; D gene uncertain. Trimming stripped 7 bases from V and 2 bases from J, with 15 bases between. This CDR3 has 15 residues. Germline V CDR1 and CDR2: SGHVS, FQNEAQ. The CDR3, as DNA: TGTGCCAGCATCCCCCACGGGGAGGGCAATCAGCCCCAGCATTTT. Translated: CASIPHGEGNQPQHF.

This clonotype was seen more than once but under ten times. This chain links TRBV7-2 with TRBJ2-7; either TRBD1 or TRBD2 may fit D (5 bases each). V lost 7 bases and J 1 base, leaving 14 bases between the germline ends. Germline CDR1 and CDR2: SGHTA and FQGNSA. The CDR3 has 14 residues. CDR3: CASTRDPTSYEQYF. The CDR3 region has the DNA TGTGCCAGCACCAGGGACCCCACATCCTACGAGCAGTACTTC. Based on the CDR3 plus reference TRBV7-2 and TRBJ2-7, the full variable domain is GAGVSQSPSNKVTEKGKDVELRCDPISGHTALYWYRQSLGQGLEFLIYFQGNSAPDKSGLPSDRFSAERTGGSVSTLTIQRTQQEDSAVYLCASTRDPTSYEQYFGPGTRLTVT.

This clonotype was counted only a few times. This chain joins TRBV29-1 and TRBJ1-3; D may be TRBD1 (5 bases). The CDR3 is made up of 14 amino acids. Germline assignment: CDR1 SQVTM and CDR2 ANQGSEA. Trimming removed 4 bases at V and 0 bases at J, with 10 bases between. The CDR3 sequence: CSVVQGVSGNTIYF. In nucleotides, the CDR3 is TGCAGCGTTGTCCAGGGAGTCTCTGGAAACACCATATATTTT.

The chain combines TRBV7-2 with TRBJ1-3; D remains ambiguous. The length of the CDR3 is 13 residues. The germline CDR1 and CDR2 sequences are SGHTA and FQGNSA. V was shortened by 3 bases and J by 4 bases, with 7 bases between the two germline ends. CDR3 in DNA: TGTGCCAGCAGCTTCGCCTGGGGAAACACCATATATTTT. Protein product: CASSFAWGNTIYF. Combining the CDR3 with reference TRBV7-2 and TRBJ1-3 gives the whole variable domain GAGVSQSPSNKVTEKGKDVELRCDPISGHTALYWYRQSLGQGLEFLIYFQGNSAPDKSGLPSDRFSAERTGGSVSTLTIQRTQQEDSAVYLCASSFAWGNTIYFGEGSWLTVV.

This clonotype was picked up a small number of times. The rearrangement uses TRBV6-2 or TRBV6-3 and TRBJ1-4; 8 positions match TRBD1. V trimming: 5 bases; J trimming: 8 bases; junction bases outside the gene matches: 10. The CDR3 is made up of 15 amino acids. Per the germline V gene, CDR1 is MNHEY and CDR2 is SVGEGT. CDR3 sequence: CASSDRGFAGEKLFF. The CDR3 region has the DNA TGTGCCAGCAGTGACAGGGGATTCGCGGGCGAAAAACTGTTTTTT.

In DNA form, the CDR3 reads TGTGCCAGCAGCTTAGGGGCAAGGGGCCGAAAGGATACGCAGTATTTT. This sequence encodes CASSLGARGRKDTQYF. The genes are TRBV7-3 and TRBJ2-3; the D gene is possibly TRBD1 (5 bases). The germline CDR1 and CDR2 sequences are SGHTA and FQGTGA. Trimming pared 2 bases from V and 6 bases from J, leaving 18 bases between. This CDR3 is 16 amino acids long.

This clonotype showed up many times. V usage is TRBV5-1 and J usage is TRBJ1-1; D not certain. Germline V lookup: CDR1 SGHRS, CDR2 YFSETQ. Deletions cut 0 bases from V and 5 bases from J, with 11 bases between. The CDR3 is made up of 14 amino acids. CDR3 sequence (DNA): TGCGCCAGCAGCTTGGGGCCGTCCGGTACTGAAGCTTTCTTT. It encodes CASSLGPSGTEAFF.

This clonotype was counted at least ten times. The CDR3 is CASSPGSYEQYV. The CDR3 DNA is TGTGCCAGCTCCCCAGGAAGTTACGAGCAGTACGTC. The chain couples TRBV18 to TRBJ2-7; D remains unclear. The CDR3 is 12 amino acids. V shed 6 bases and J shed 4 bases, with 10 bases lying between them. CDR1 is KGHSH, CDR2 LQKENI, per germline.

In this sample, this clonotype turned up many times. This chain connects TRBV7-2 to TRBJ1-2; 8 nucleotides match TRBD1. The CDR3 sequence is 14 residues long. Losses at the gene ends were 3 bases for V and 4 bases for J; bases not matched to a gene: 4. The V gene's germline CDR1 is SGHTA and CDR2 FQGNSA. CDR3 loop: CASSFGQGLYGYTF. In DNA, the CDR3 is TGTGCCAGCAGCTTCGGACAGGGCCTCTATGGCTACACCTTC.

The chain links TRBV7-2 to TRBJ2-4, with a weak D call TRBD2 (7 bases). Germline V gene data show CDR1 as SGHTA and CDR2 as FQGNSA. The CDR3 has 16 residues. The V end lost 0 bases, the J end lost 1 base, and 10 bases lay between the germline ends. CDR3 protein: CASSLAGGPAKNIQYF. The CDR3 nucleotides are TGTGCCAGCAGCTTAGCGGGGGGGCCGGCCAAAAACATTCAGTACTTC.

The V and J genes are TRBV9 and TRBJ2-3, with 7 bases matching TRBD1. The V segment lost 4 bases and the J segment 3 bases; nucleotides outside the gene matches: 8. This CDR3 has 15 amino acids. CDR1 SGDLS and CDR2 YYNGEE come from the germline V gene. CDR3 nucleotide sequence: TGTGCCAGCAGCCCTCGGGACAGCCGGACAGATACGCAGTATTTT. Translated, it gives CASSPRDSRTDTQYF.

The table lists this clonotype with a few counts. In DNA form, the CDR3 reads TGCGCCAGCAGCTCGAGAACCACCGGGACAGCCCGAAAAGAGACCCAGTACTTC. Its translation: CASSSRTTGTARKETQYF. The chain is built from TRBV5-1 and TRBJ2-5, with 7 bases aligning to TRBD1. Trimming removed 3 bases from V and 3 bases from J; junction bases left unmatched: 17. The CDR3 length is 18 residues. From germline, CDR1 is SGHRS and CDR2 YFSETQ. The full variable domain, in which reference TRBV5-1 and TRBJ2-5 provide the parts outside the CDR3, is KAGVTQTPRYLIKTRGQQVTLSCSPISGHRSVSWYQQTPGQGLQFLFEYFSETQRNKGNFPGRFSGRQFSNSRSEMNVSTLELGDSALYLCASSSRTTGTARKETQYFGPGTRLLVL.

This clonotype appeared a few times. The rearrangement uses TRBV6-6 and TRBJ2-3; 9 bases line up with TRBD1. The CDR3 is 15 residues long. Germline CDR1 reads MNHNY; CDR2 reads SVGAGI (reference sequence). Losses at the gene ends were 7 bases for V and 4 bases for J; bases not matched to a gene: 9. CDR3 sequence reads: CASIPRDRAADTQYF. In nucleotides, the CDR3 is TGTGCCAGCATTCCCCGGGACAGGGCGGCAGATACGCAGTATTTT.